The TCR beta chain described here comes from a study of blood T cells in healthy people across ages. There are 16 residues in the CDR3. Germline CDR1 and CDR2: SGHRS and YFSETQ. Next came a second PCR, run for roughly 6 to 11 cycles, which used a sample-barcoded 5' primer along with a J-beta primer mix. TCRdb re-called the 5' RACE reads with MiXCR, one entry per CDR3 protein. The sample shows about 1.8 million distinct CDR3 sequences, roughly 52% of them seen only once. Worth noting for this clonotype: Sequence at one end of the junction differs from germline and may be a read error.

J is TRBJ2-5 and V is TRBV5-1; TRBD1 aligns across 9 bases. Sequencing used blood. The TCR originated in a woman in her thirties or forties in good health. The CDR3 sequence is CASSGLQGAPQETQYF. The CDR3 coding sequence is TGCGCCAGCAGCGGGCTACAGGGGGCGCCTCAAGAGACCCAGTACTTT.